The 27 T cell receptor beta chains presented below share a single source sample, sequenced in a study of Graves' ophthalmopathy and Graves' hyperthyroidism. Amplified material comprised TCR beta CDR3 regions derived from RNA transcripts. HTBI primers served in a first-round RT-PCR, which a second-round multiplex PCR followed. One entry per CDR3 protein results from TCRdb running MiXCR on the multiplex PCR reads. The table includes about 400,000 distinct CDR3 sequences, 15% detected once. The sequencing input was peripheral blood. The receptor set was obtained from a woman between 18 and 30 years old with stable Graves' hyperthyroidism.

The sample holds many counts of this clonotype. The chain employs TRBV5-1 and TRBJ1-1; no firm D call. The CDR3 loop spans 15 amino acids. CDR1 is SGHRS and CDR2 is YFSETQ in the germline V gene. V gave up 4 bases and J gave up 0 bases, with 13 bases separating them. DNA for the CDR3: TGCGCCAGCAGCGTAGTTGGTATAATGAACACTGAAGCTTTCTTT. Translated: CASSVVGIMNTEAFF.

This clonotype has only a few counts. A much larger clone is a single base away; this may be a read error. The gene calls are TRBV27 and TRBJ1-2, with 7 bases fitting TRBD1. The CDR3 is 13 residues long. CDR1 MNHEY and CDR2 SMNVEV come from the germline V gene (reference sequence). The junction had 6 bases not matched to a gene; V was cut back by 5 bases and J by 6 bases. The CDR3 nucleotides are TGTGCCAGCAGTCCACAGGGGAACCATGGCTACACCTTC. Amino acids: CASSPQGNHGYTF.

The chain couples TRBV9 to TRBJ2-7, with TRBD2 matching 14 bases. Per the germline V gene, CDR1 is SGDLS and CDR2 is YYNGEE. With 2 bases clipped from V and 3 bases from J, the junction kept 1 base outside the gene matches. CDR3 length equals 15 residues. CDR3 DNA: TGTGCCAGCAGCGTCGGACTAGCGGGGGGCTACGAGCAGTACTTC. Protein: CASSVGLAGGYEQYF.

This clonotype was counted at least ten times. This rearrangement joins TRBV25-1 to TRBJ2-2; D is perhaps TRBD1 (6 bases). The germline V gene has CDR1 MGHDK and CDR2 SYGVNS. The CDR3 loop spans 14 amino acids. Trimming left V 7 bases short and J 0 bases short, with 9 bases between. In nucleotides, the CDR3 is TGTGCCAGCACACAGGGCTCGAACACCGGGGAGCTGTTTTTT. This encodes CASTQGSNTGELFF.

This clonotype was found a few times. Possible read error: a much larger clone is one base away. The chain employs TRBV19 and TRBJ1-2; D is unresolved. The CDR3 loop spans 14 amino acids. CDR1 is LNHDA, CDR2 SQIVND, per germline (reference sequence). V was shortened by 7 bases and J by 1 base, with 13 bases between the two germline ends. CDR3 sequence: CASIPGTYNYGYTF. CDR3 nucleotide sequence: TGTGCCAGTATCCCTGGCACTTATAACTATGGCTACACCTTC. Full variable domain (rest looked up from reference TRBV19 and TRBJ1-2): DGGITQSPKYLFRKEGQNVTLSCEQNLNHDAMYWYRQDPGQGLRLIYYSQIVNDFQKGDIAEGYSVSREKKESFPLTVTSAQKNPTAFYLCASIPGTYNYGYTFGSGTRLTVV.

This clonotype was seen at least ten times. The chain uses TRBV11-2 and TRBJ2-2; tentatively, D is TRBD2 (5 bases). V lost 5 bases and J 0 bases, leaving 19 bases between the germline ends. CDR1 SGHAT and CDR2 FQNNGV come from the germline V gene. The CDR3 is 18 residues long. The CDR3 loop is CASSDFMGVTSNTGELFF. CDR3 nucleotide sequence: TGTGCCAGCAGCGATTTTATGGGAGTAACCTCGAACACCGGGGAGCTGTTTTTT.

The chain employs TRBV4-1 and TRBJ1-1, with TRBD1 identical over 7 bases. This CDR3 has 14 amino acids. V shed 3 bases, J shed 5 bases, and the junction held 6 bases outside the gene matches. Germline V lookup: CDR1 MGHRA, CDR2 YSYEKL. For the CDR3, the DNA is TGCGCCAGCAGCCAGAGACAGGGTGGTACTGAAGCTTTCTTT. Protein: CASSQRQGGTEAFF.

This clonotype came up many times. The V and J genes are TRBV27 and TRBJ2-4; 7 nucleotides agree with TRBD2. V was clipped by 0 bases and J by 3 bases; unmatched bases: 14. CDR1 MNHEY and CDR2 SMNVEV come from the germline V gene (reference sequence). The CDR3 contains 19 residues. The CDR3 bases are TGTGCCAGCAGTTTATCTTCTACTAGCGTTGGGGGAGTCAAAAACATTCAGTACTTC. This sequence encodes CASSLSSTSVGGVKNIQYF.

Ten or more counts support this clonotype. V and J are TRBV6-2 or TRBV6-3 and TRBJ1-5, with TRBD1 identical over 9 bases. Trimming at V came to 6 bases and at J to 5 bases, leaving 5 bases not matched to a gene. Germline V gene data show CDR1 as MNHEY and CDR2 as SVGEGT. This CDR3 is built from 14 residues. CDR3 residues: CASRGQGIDQPQHF. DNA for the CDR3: TGTGCCAGCAGGGGACAGGGTATAGATCAGCCCCAGCATTTT.

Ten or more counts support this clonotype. CDR3 in amino acids: CASRTPGGDQPQHF. In DNA form, the CDR3 reads TGTGCCAGTAGGACCCCGGGCGGGGATCAGCCCCAGCATTTT. The chain joins TRBV19 to TRBJ1-5; D is undetermined. V was cut by 6 bases and J by 5 bases, with 14 bases left in between. This CDR3 has 14 amino acids. Germline CDR1 and CDR2: LNHDA and SQIVND (reference sequence).

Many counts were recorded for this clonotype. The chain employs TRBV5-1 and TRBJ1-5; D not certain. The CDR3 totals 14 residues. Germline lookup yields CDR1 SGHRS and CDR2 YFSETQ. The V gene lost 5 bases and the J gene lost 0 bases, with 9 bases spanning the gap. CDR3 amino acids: CASRPGYSNQPQHF. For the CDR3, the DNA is TGCGCCAGCAGACCCGGCTATAGCAATCAGCCCCAGCATTTT. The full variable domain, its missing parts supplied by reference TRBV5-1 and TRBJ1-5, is KAGVTQTPRYLIKTRGQQVTLSCSPISGHRSVSWYQQTPGQGLQFLFEYFSETQRNKGNFPGRFSGRQFSNSRSEMNVSTLELGDSALYLCASRPGYSNQPQHFGDGTRLSIL.

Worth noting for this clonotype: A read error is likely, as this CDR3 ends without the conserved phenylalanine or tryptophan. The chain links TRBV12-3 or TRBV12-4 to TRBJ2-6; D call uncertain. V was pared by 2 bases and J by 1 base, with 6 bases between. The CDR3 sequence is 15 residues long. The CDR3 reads CASSLRSSGANVLTY. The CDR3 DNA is TGTGCCAGCAGTTTAAGGAGTTCTGGGGCCAACGTCCTGACTTAC.

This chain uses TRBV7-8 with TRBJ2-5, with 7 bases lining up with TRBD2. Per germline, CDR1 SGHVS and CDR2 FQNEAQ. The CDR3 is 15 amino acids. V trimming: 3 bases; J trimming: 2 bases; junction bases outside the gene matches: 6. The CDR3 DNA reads TGTGCCAGCAGCTTTGAAGCGGGGTTTCAAGAGACCCAGTACTTC. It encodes CASSFEAGFQETQYF.

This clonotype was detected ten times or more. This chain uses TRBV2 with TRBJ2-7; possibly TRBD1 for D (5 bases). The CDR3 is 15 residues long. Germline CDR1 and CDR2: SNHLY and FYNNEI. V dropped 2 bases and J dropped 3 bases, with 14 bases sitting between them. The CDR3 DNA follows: TGTGCCAGCAGTGAATGGACACGGACGCGCTACGAGCAGTACTTC. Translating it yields CASSEWTRTRYEQYF.

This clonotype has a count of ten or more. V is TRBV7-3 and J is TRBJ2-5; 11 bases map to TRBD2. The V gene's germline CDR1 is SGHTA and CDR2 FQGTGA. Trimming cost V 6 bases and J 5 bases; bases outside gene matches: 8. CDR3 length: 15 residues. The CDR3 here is CASRASGGPFETQYF. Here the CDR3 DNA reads TGTGCCAGCAGAGCTAGCGGGGGGCCGTTTGAGACCCAGTACTTC. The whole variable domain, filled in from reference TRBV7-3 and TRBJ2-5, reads GAGVSQTPSNKVTEKGKYVELRCDPISGHTALYWYRQSLGQGPEFLIYFQGTGAADDSGLPNDRFFAVRPEGSVSTLKIQRTERGDSAVYLCASRASGGPFETQYFGPGTRLLVL.

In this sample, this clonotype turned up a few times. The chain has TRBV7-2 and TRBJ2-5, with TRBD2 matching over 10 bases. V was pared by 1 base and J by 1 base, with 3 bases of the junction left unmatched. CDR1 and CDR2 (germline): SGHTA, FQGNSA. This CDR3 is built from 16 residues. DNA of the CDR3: TGTGCCAGCAGCTTAGGACTAGCGGGCCCCCAAGAGACCCAGTACTTC. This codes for CASSLGLAGPQETQYF.

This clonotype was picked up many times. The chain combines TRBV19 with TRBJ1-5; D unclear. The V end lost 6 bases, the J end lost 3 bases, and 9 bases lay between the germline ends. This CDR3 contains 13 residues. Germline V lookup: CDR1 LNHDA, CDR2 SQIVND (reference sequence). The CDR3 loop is CASSSKHNQPQHF. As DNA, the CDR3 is TGTGCCAGTAGCTCTAAACACAATCAGCCCCAGCATTTT.

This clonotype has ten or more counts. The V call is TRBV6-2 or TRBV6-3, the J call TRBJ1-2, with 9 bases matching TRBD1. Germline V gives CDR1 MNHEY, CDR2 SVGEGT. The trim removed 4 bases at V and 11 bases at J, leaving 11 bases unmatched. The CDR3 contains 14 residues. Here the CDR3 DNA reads TGTGCCAGCAGTTCCCTAGGGACAGGGACCTGGTACACCTTC. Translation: CASSSLGTGTWYTF.

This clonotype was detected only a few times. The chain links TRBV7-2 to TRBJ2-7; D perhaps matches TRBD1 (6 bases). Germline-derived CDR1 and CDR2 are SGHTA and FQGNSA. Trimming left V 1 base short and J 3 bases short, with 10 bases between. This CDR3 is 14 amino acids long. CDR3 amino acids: CASSLDRASYEQYF. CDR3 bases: TGTGCCAGCAGCTTAGACAGGGCGAGCTACGAGCAGTACTTC.

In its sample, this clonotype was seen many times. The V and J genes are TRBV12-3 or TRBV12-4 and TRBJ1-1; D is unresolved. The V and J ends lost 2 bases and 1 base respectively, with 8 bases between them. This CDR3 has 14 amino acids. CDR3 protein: CASSLYISNTEAFF. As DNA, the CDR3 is TGTGCCAGCAGTTTATACATTTCGAACACTGAAGCTTTCTTT.

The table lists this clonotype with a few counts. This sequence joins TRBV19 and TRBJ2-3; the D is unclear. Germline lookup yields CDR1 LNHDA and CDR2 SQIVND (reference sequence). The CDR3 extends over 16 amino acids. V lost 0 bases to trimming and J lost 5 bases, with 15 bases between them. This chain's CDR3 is CASSIEARTSRDTQYF. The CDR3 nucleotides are TGTGCCAGTAGTATAGAAGCGCGGACGTCGAGAGATACGCAGTATTTT. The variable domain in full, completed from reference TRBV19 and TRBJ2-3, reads DGGITQSPKYLFRKEGQNVTLSCEQNLNHDAMYWYRQDPGQGLRLIYYSQIVNDFQKGDIAEGYSVSREKKESFPLTVTSAQKNPTAFYLCASSIEARTSRDTQYFGPGTRLTVL.

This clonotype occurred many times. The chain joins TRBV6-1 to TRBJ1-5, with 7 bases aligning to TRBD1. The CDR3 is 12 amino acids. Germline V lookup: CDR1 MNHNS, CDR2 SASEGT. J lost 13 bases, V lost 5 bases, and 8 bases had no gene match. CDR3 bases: TGTGCCAGCAGTCCGCCGACAGGGTCGCAGCATTTT. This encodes CASSPPTGSQHF.

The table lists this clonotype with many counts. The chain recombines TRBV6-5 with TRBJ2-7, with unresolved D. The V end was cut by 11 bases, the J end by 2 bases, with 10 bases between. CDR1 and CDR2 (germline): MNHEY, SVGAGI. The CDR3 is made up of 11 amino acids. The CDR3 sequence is CASGGAYEQYF. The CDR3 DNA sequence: TGTGCCTCGGGTGGAGCCTACGAGCAGTACTTC.

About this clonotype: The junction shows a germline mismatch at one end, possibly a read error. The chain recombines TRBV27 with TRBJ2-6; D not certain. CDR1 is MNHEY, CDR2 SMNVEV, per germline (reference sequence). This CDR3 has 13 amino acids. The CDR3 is CASSPLRANVMTF. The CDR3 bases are TGTGCCAGCAGTCCCTTAAGGGCCAACGTCATGACTTTC.

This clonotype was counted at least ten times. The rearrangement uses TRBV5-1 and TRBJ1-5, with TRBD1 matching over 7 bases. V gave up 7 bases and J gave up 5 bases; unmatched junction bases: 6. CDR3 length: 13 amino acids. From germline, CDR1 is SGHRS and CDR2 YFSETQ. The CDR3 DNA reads TGCGCCAGCGCACAGGGGTATGATCAGCCCCAGCATTTT. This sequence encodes CASAQGYDQPQHF.

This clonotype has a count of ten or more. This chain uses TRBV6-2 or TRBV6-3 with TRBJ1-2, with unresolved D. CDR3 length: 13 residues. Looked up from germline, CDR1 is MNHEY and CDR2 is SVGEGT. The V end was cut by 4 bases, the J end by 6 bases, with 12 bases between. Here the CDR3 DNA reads TGTGCCAGCAGTTGGCAGGAGCGGGATGGCTACACCTTC. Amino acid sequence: CASSWQERDGYTF.

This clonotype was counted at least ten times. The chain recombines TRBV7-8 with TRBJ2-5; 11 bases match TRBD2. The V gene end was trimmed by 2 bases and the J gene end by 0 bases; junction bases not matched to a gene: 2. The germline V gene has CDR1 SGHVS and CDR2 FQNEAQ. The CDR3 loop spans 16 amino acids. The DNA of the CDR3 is TGTGCCAGCAGCTTAAGACTAGCGGGATACCAAGAGACCCAGTACTTC. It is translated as CASSLRLAGYQETQYF.